This section outlines one T cell receptor (beta chain) sequence together with its context. This receptor's antigen is unknown. Base-call qualities are not available, and no considerably larger clone is one nucleotide away. These data are taken from a study of T cell repertoires in cytomegalovirus infection (dated by TCRdb to between 2018 and 2021). Broadly, across the study: Donor HLA type was relevant to the analysis, because carriage of CMV infection together with the matching HLA type was indicated by public TCR beta signatures.

Results and caveats for the whole study, not just this receptor: The ex vivo response was dominated by HLA-C-restricted CMV-specific TCR beta clonotypes, which also provided the single most frequent clonotype in two of eight donors. In both this cohort and an independent roughly 360-donor cohort, the cumulative frequency of public TCR beta family members distinguished carriers of CMV infection plus the relevant HLA type.

CDR1 and CDR2 are drawn from the germline V gene (reference sequence): MNHEY, SMNVEV. V and J lose 2 bases and 4 bases, and a span of 14 bases separates them. The CDR3 measures 15 amino acids from cysteine to phenylalanine. The read is trimmed to its CDR3 DNA, 45 bases read in frame from base 1. The listed sequencing device is Illumina HiSeq 1500. TCRdb took the public reads, trimmed them with fastp at Q25, ran MiXCR for clone calling and kept in-frame beta chains. Under each unique CDR3 protein, matching rows form one entry showing the most common genes and DNA. The sample profile shows approximately 500,000 distinct CDR3 sequences; approximately 15% of them were found once. The ten largest account for 20% to 30% of the sample.

Sequencing used CD8+ T cells from PBMCs. The sequence is built from TRBV27 and TRBJ1-2, with no confident D gene call. The sequence came from a human donor in good health (CMV status not recorded). Some clones in this sample may be carry-over from other donors' samples. CDR3 sequence: CASSLAIGGSYGYTF. The DNA sequence is TGTGCCAGCAGTTTAGCAATCGGTGGGTCCTATGGCTACACCTTC.